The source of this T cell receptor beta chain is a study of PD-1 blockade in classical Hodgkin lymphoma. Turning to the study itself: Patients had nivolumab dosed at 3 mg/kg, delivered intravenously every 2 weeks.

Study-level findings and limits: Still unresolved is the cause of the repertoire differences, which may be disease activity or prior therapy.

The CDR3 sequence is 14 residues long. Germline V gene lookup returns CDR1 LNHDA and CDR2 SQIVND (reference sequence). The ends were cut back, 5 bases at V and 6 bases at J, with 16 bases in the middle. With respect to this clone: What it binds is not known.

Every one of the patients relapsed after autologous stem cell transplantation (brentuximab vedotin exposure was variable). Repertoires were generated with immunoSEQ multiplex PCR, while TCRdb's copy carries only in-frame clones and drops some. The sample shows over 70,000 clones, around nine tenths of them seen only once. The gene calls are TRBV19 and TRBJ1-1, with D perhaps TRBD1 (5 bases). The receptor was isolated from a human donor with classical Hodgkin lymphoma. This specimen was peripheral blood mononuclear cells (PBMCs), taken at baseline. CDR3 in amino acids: CASSLGPLGPEAFF. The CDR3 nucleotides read TGTGCCAGTAGTTTGGGACCCCTTGGACCTGAAGCTTTCTTT.